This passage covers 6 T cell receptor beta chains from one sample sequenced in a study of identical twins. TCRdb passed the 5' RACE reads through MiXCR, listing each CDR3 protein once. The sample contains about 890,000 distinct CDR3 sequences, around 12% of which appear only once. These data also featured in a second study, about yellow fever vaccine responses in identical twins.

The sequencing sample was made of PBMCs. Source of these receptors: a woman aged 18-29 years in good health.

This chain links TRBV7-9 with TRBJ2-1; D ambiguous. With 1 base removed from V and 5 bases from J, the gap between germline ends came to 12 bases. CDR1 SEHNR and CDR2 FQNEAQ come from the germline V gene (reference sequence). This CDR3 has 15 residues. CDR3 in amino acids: CASSLGGVGNNEQFF. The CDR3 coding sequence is TGTGCCAGCAGCTTAGGTGGGGTAGGGAACAATGAGCAGTTCTTC.

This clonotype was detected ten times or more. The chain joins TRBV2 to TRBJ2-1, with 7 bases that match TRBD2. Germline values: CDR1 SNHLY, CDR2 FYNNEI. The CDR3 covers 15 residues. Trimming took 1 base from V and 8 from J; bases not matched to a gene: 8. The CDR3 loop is CASSEGLAAVHEQFF. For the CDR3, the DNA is TGTGCCAGCAGTGAAGGGCTAGCGGCCGTCCATGAGCAGTTCTTC. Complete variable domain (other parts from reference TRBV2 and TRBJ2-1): EPEVTQTPSHQVTQMGQEVILRCVPISNHLYFYWYRQILGQKVEFLVSFYNNEISEKSEIFDDQFSVERPDGSNFTLKIRSTKLEDSAMYFCASSEGLAAVHEQFFGPGTRLTVL.

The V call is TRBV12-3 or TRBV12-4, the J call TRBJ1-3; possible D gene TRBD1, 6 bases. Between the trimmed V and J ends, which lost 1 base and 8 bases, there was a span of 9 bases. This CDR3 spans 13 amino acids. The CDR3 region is CASSLEGGHTIYF. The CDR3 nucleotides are TGTGCCAGCAGTTTAGAGGGGGGACACACCATATATTTT.

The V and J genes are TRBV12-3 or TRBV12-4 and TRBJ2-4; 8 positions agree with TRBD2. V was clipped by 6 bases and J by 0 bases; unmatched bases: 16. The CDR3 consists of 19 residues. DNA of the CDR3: TGTGCCAGCAGCCACTCCCCGATAACTAGCGGCCTAGCCAAAAACATTCAGTACTTC. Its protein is CASSHSPITSGLAKNIQYF.

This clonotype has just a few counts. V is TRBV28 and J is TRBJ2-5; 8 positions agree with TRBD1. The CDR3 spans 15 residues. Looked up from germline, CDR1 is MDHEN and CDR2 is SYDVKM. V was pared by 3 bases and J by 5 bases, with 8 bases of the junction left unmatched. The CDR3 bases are TGTGCCAGCAGTTTCCCGGACAGGGATTATGAGACCCAGTACTTC. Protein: CASSFPDRDYETQYF. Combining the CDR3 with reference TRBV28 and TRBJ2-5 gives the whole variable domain DVKVTQSSRYLVKRTGEKVFLECVQDMDHENMFWYRQDPGLGLRLIYFSYDVKMKEKGDIPEGYSVSREKKERFSLILESASTNQTSMYLCASSFPDRDYETQYFGPGTRLLVL.

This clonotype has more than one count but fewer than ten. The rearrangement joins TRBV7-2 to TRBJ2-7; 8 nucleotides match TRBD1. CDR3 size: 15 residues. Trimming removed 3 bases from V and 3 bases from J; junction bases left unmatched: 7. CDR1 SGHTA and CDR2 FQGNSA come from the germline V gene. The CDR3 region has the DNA TGTGCCAGCAGCTTTGTGCAGGGGGCGTACTACGAGCAGTACTTC. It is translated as CASSFVQGAYYEQYF.